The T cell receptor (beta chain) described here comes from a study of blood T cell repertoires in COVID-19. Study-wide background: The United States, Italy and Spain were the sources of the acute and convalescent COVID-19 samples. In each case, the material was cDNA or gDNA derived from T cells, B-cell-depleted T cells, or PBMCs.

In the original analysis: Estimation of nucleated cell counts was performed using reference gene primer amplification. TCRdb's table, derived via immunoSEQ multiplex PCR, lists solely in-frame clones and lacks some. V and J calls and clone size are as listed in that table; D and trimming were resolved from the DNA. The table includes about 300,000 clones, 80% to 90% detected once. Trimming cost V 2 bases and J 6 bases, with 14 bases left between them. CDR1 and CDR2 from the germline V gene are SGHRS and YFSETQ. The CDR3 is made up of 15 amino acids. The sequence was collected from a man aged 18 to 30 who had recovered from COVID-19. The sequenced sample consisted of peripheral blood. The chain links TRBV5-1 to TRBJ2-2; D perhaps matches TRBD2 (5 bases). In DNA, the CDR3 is TGCGCCAGCAGCTTCGACGTACCCGGGGCCGGGGAGCTGTTTTTT. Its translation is CASSFDVPGAGELFF. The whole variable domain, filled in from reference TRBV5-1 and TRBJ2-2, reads KAGVTQTPRYLIKTRGQQVTLSCSPISGHRSVSWYQQTPGQGLQFLFEYFSETQRNKGNFPGRFSGRQFSNSRSEMNVSTLELGDSALYLCASSFDVPGAGELFFGEGSRLTVL.